This T cell receptor beta chain is from a study of T cell repertoires in cytomegalovirus infection. Study as a whole: A matching HLA type, together with CMV infection, was signaled by public TCR beta signatures.

This clonotype appeared a few times. The target antigen is unknown. Overall study results and limits: CMV carriers with the relevant HLA were identified by cumulative public TCR beta family frequency. There were HLA-C-restricted CMV-specific TCR beta clonotypes dominating the ex vivo response.

TCRdb independently ran MiXCR on the reads; one entry per CDR3 protein. The profile covers 510,000 or so distinct CDR3 sequences, with about 25% appearing a single time and about 13% taken by the ten largest. Source material: PBMCs. This TCR was sampled from a human donor in good health (CMV status not recorded). Some clones in this sample may be carry-over from other donors' samples.

The chain's CDR3 is CSARVSANTEAFF. CDR3 nucleotide sequence: TGCAGCGCCAGAGTTTCCGCGAACACTGAAGCTTTCTTT. V and J are TRBV29-1 and TRBJ1-1; D call uncertain. Germline assignment: CDR1 SQVTM and CDR2 ANQGSEA. This CDR3 contains 13 residues. Between the trimmed V and J ends, which lost 7 bases and 1 base, there was a span of 13 bases.